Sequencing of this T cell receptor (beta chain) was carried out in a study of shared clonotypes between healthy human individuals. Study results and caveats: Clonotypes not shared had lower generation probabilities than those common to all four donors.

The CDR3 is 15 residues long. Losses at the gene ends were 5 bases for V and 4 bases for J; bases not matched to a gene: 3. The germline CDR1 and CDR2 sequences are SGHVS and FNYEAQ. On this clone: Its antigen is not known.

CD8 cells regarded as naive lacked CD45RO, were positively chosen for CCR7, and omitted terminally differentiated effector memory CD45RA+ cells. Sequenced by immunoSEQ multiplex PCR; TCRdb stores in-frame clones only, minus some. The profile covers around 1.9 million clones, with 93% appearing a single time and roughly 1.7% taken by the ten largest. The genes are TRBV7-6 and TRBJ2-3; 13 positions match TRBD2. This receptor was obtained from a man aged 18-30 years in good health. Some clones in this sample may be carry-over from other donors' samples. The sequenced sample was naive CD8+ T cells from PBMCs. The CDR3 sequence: CASSITSGGADTQYF. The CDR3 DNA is TGTGCCAGCAGCATTACTAGCGGGGGGGCAGATACGCAGTATTTT.